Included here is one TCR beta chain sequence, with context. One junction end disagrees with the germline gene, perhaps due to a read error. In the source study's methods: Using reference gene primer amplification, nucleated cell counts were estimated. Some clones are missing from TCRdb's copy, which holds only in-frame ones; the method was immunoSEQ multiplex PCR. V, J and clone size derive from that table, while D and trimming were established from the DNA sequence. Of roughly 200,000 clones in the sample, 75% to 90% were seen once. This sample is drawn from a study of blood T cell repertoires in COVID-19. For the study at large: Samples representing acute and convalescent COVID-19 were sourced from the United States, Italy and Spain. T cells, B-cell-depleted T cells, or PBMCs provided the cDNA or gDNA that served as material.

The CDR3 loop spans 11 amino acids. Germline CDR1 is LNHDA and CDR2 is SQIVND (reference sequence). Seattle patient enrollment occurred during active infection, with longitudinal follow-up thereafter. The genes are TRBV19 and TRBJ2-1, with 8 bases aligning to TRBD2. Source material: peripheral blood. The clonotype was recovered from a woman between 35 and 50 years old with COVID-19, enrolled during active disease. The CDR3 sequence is CASHGGTRLLF. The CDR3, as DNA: TGTGCCAGTCATGGGGGGACTAGGTTGCTCTTC.